What follows is one T cell receptor beta chain and its context. Its antigen remains unidentified. The data were taken from a study of monozygotic twins with inflammatory bowel disease. General observations from the study: Versus healthy twins, IBD patients showed fewer clonotypes shared with others, especially with disease activity.

TCRdb reworked the 5' RACE reads into one entry per CDR3 protein, no DNA. This sample's clone table lists just over 300,000 distinct CDR3 sequences. The sample comprised blood. The clonotype originates from a human donor with ulcerative colitis or Crohn's disease, or a healthy co-twin of an affected twin (not recorded which).

The CDR3 protein is CASSRSGALITGELFF. The chain carries TRBV7-9 and TRBJ2-2; TCRdb selects TRBD1, and the lack of DNA leaves this call unchecked. Germline-derived CDR1 and CDR2 are SEHNR and FQNEAQ (reference sequence). The CDR3 extends over 16 amino acids.